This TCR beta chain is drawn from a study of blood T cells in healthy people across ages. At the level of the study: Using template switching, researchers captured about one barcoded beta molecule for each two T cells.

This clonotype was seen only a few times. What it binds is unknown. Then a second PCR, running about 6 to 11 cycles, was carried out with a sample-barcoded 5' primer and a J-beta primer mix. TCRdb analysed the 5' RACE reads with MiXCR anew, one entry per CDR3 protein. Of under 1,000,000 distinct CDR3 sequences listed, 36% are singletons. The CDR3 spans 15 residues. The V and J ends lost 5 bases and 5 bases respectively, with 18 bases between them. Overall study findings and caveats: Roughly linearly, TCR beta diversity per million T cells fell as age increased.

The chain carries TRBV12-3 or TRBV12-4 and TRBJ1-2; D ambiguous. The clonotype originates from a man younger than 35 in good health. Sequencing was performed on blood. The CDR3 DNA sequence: TGTGCCAGCAGTCTTATTGGAGGAGGGAGGTATGGCTACACCTTC. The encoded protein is CASSLIGGGRYGYTF.